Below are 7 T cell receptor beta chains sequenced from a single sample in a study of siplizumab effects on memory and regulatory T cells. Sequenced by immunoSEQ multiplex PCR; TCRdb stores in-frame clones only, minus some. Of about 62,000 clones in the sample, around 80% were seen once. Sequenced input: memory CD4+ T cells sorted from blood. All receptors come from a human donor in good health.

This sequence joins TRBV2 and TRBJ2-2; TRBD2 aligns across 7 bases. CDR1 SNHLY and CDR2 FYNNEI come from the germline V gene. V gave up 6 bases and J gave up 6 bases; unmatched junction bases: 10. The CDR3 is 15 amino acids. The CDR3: CASRRTRPNPGELFF. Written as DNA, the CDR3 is TGTGCCAGCAGGAGGACTAGGCCCAACCCCGGGGAGCTGTTTTTT.

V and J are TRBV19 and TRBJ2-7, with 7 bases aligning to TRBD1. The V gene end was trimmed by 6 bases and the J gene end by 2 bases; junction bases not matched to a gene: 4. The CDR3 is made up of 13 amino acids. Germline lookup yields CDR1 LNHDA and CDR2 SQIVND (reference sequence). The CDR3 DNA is TGTGCCAGTAGGGTGACAGGGACCTACGAGCAGTACTTC. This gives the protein CASRVTGTYEQYF. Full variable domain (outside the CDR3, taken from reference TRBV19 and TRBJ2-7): DGGITQSPKYLFRKEGQNVTLSCEQNLNHDAMYWYRQDPGQGLRLIYYSQIVNDFQKGDIAEGYSVSREKKESFPLTVTSAQKNPTAFYLCASRVTGTYEQYFGPGTRLTVT.

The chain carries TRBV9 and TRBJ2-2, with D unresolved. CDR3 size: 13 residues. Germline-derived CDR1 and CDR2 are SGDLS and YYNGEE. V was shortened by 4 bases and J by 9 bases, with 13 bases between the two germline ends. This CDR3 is CASSPGFDRELFF. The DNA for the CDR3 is TGTGCCAGCAGCCCCGGATTCGACCGGGAGCTGTTTTTT.

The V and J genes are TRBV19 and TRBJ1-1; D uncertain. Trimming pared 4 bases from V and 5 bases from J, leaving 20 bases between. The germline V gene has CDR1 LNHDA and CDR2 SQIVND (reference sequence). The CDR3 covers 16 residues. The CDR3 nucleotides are TGTGCCAGTAGTAACCCTACGGCTGGGGTCGGAACTGAAGCTTTCTTT. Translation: CASSNPTAGVGTEAFF.

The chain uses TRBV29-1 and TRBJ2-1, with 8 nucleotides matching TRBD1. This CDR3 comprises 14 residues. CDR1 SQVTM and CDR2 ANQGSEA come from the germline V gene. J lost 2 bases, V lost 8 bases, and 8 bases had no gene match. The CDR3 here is CSSGQGKAYNEQFF. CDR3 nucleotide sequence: TGCAGCTCAGGACAGGGCAAAGCCTACAATGAGCAGTTCTTC.

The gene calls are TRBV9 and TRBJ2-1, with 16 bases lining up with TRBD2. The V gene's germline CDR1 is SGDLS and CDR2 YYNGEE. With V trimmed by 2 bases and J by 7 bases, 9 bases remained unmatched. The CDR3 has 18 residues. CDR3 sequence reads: CASSVTGTSGGVWNEQFF. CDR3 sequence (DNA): TGTGCCAGCAGCGTGACCGGGACTAGCGGGGGGGTATGGAATGAGCAGTTCTTC.

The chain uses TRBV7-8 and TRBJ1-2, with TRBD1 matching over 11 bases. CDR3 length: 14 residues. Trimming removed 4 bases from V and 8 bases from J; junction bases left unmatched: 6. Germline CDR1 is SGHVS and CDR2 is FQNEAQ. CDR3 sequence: CASSSLRTGGGYTF. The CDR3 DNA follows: TGTGCCAGCAGCTCCCTCAGGACAGGGGGCGGCTACACCTTC. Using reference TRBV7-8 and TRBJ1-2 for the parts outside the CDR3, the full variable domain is GAGVSQSPRYKVAKRGQDVALRCDPISGHVSLFWYQQALGQGPEFLTYFQNEAQLDKSGLPSDRFFAERPEGSVSTLKIQRTQQEDSAVYLCASSSLRTGGGYTFGSGTRLTVV.